This T cell receptor (beta chain) was retrieved from a study of shared clonotypes between healthy human individuals. Looking at the study overall: The cohort had two women and three men, ages 18 to 49.

Trimming pared 5 bases from V and 5 bases from J, leaving 6 bases between. This CDR3 comprises 11 residues. CDR1 and CDR2 (germline): MGHDK, SYGVNS. The study's findings and limits: When compared with the clonotypes that were shared by all four sorted-subset donors, the non-shared clonotypes turned out to have lower generation probabilities. Clonotype sharing levels among donors were expected to vary with sequencing depth.

An assay was performed, and its level was deep. TCRdb's copy holds only in-frame clones and misses some; the assay was immunoSEQ multiplex PCR. The table has some 1,100,000 clones, approximately 80% seen once. This clone came up a few times. What it recognizes is unknown. The chain carries TRBV25-1 and TRBJ1-1; tentative D call: TRBD1 (6 bases). This TCR was recovered from a man in his late teens or twenties in good health. Some clones in this sample may be carry-over from other donors' samples. The sequencing input was memory CD4+ T cells from PBMCs. Stated subset: CD45RA-negative fraction. The CDR3 loop reads CASSRGTEAFF. As DNA, the CDR3 is TGTGCCAGCAGTAGGGGGACTGAAGCTTTCTTT.